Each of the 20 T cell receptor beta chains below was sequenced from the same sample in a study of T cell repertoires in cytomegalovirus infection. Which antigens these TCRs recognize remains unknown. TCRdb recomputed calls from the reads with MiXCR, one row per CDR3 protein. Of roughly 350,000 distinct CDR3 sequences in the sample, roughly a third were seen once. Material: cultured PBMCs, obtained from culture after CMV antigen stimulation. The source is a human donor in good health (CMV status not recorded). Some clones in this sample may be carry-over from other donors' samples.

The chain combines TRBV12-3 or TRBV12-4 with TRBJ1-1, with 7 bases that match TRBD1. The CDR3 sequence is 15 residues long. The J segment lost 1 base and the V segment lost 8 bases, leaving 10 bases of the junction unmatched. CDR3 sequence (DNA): TGTGCCAGCGTCGAACAGGGGATGGAGAACACTGAAGCTTTCTTT. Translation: CASVEQGMENTEAFF.

CDR3 sequence (DNA): TGTGCCAGCAGCTTAGGGGTCGGGACCCTCTCCTACGAGCAGTACTTC. It encodes CASSLGVGTLSYEQYF. The rearrangement uses TRBV7-9 and TRBJ2-7; TRBD1 or TRBD2 may be the D gene (5 bases each). Germline V gene sequence: CDR1 SEHNR, CDR2 FQNEAQ (reference sequence). V lost 1 base, J lost 0 bases, and 13 bases lay in between. CDR3 length: 16 residues.

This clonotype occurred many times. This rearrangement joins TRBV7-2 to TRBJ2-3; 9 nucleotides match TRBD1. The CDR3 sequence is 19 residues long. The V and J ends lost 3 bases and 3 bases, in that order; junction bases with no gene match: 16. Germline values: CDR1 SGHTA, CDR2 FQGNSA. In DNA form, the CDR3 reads TGTGCCAGCAGCTTGGGGGCTTTTACAGGGGGCAGAGGAACAGATACGCAGTATTTT. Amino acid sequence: CASSLGAFTGGRGTDTQYF.

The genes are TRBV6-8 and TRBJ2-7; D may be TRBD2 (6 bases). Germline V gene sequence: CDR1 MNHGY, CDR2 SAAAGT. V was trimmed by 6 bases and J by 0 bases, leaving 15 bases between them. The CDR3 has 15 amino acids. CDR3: CASRRGTESSYEQYV. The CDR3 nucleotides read TGTGCCAGCAGACGCGGGACGGAGAGCTCCTACGAGCAGTACGTC.

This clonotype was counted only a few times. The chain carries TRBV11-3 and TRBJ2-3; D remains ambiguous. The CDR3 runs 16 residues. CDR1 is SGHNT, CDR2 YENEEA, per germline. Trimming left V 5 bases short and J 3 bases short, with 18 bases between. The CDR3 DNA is TGTGCCAGCAGCCCATCACAGACGGTGGGGACAGATACGCAGTATTTT. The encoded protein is CASSPSQTVGTDTQYF.

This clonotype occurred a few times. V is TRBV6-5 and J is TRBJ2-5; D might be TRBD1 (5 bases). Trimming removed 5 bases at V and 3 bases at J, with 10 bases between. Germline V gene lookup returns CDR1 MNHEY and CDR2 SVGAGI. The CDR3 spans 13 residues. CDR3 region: CASSGHPKETQYF. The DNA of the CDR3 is TGTGCCAGCAGTGGACACCCTAAAGAGACCCAGTACTTC.

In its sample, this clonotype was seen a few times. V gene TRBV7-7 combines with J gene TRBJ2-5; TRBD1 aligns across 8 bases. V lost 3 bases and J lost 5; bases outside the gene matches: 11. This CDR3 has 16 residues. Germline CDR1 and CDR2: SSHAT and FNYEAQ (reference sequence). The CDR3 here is CASSFVDQGAGETQYF. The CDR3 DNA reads TGTGCCAGCAGCTTTGTAGACCAGGGGGCCGGGGAGACCCAGTACTTC. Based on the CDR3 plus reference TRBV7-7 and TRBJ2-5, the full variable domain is GAGVSQSPRYKVTKRGQDVTLRCDPISSHATLYWYQQALGQGPEFLTYFNYEAQPDKSGLPSDRFSAERPEGSISTLTIQRTEQRDSAMYRCASSFVDQGAGETQYFGPGTRLLVL.

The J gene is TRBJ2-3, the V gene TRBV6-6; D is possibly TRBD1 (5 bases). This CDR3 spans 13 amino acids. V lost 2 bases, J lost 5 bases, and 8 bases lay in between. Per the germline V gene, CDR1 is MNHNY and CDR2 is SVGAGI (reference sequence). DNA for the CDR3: TGTGCCAGCAGTTACATGCAGGGAGATACGCAGTATTTT. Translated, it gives CASSYMQGDTQYF.

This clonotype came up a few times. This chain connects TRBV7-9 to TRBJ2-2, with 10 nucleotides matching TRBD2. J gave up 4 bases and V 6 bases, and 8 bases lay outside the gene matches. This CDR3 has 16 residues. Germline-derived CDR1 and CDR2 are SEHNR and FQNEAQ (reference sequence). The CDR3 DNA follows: TGTGCCAGCAGACCAGGTCCTAGCGGGAGCACCGGGGAGCTGTTTTTT. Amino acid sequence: CASRPGPSGSTGELFF.

CDR3 in amino acids: CASSYGGRHSYNEQFF. CDR3 DNA sequence: TGTGCCAGCAGTTACGGCGGGAGGCACTCCTACAATGAGCAGTTCTTC. The chain has TRBV6-2 or TRBV6-3 and TRBJ2-1, with 8 bases aligning to TRBD2. The CDR3 loop spans 16 amino acids. Trimming at V came to 2 bases and at J to 0 bases, leaving 3 bases not matched to a gene. Germline CDR1 reads MNHEY; CDR2 reads SVGEGT.

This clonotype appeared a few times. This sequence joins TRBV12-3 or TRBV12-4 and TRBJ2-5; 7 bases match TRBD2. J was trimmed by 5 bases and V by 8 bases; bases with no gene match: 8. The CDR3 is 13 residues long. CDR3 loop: CASRGRVGETQYF. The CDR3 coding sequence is TGTGCCAGCCGCGGGAGAGTAGGGGAGACCCAGTACTTC.

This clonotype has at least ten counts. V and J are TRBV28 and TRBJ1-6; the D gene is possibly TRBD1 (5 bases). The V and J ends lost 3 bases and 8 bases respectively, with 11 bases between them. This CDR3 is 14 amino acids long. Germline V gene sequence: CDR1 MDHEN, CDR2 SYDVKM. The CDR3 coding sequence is TGTGCCAGCAGTTTCGGGGGGAGCGATTCACCCCTCCACTTT. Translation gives CASSFGGSDSPLHF.

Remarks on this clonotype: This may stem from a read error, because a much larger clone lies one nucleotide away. The CDR3 here is CASSLVVGLLVGKNIQYF. In nucleotides, the CDR3 is TGTGCCAGCAGCTTAGTGGTTGGACTTTTAGTCGGCAAAAACATTCAGTACTTC. The J gene is TRBJ2-4, the V gene TRBV7-9; tentative D call: TRBD2 (5 bases). The V and J ends lost 1 base and 3 bases respectively, with 19 bases between them. The CDR3 extends over 18 amino acids. Per germline, CDR1 SEHNR and CDR2 FQNEAQ (reference sequence).

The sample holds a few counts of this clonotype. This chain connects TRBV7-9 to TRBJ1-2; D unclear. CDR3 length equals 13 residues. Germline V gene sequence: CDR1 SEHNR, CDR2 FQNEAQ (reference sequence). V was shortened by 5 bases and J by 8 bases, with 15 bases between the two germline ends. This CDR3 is CASSTGPEGGYTF. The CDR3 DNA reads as TGTGCCAGCAGCACTGGCCCGGAGGGCGGCTACACCTTC.

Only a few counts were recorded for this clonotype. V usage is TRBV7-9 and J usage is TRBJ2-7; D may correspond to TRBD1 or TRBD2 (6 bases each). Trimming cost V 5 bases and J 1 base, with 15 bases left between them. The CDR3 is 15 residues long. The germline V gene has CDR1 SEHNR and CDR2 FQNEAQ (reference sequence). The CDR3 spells CASSQVGGASYEQYF. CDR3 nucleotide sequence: TGTGCCAGCAGCCAGGTGGGGGGCGCTTCCTACGAGCAGTACTTC.

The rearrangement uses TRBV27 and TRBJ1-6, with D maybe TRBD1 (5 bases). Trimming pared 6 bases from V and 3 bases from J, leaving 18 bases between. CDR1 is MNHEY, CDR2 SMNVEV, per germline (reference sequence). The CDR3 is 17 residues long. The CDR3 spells CASSSLKLTVYNSPLHF. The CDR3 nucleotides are TGTGCCAGCAGCTCCCTGAAACTGACAGTCTATAATTCACCCCTCCACTTT.

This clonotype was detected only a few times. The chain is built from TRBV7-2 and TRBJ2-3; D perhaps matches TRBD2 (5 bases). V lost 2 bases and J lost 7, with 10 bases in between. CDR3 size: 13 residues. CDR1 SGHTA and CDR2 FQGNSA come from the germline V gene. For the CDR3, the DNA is TGTGCCAGCAGCTTACGGGGTTCAAATACGCAGTATTTT. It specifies CASSLRGSNTQYF.

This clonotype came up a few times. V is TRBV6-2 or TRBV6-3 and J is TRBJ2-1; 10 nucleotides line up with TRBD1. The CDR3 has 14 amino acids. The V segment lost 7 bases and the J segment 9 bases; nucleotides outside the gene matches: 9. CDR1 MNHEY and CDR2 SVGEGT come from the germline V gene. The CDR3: CASTTRTGGSEQFF. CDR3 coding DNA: TGTGCCAGCACCACCAGGACAGGGGGTTCTGAGCAGTTCTTC.

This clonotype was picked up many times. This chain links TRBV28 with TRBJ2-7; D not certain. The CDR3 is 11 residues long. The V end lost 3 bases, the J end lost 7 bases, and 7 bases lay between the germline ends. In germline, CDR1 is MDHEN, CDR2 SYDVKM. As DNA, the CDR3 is TGTGCCAGCAGTTTGAGTCGTGAGCAGTACTTC. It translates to CASSLSREQYF.

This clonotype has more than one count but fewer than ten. The CDR3 protein is CASSKSTGGNTGELFF. CDR3 DNA: TGCGCCAGCAGCAAATCCACAGGGGGCAACACCGGGGAGCTGTTTTTT. V is TRBV4-3 and J is TRBJ2-2; 9 bases match TRBD1. V was clipped by 5 bases and J by 2 bases; unmatched bases: 6. CDR3 length: 16 amino acids. CDR1 and CDR2 (germline): LGHNA, YSLEER.